Many counts were recorded for the clone carrying this TCR beta chain. What it binds is not known. This sample stems from a study of T cells in Graves' hyperthyroidism and ophthalmopathy. The V gene lost 1 base and the J gene lost 4 bases, with 8 bases spanning the gap. This CDR3 region has 14 residues. The germline V gene has CDR1 MDHEN and CDR2 SYDVKM. General observations from the study: Within blood appeared most thyroid clonotypes that had expanded above 0.001.

The TCR beta CDR3 regions underwent amplification using RNA transcripts as the source. The HTBI primer set drove a first-round RT-PCR of the TCR CDR3. TCRdb analysed the multiplex PCR reads with MiXCR anew, one entry per CDR3 protein. The sample carries about 640,000 distinct CDR3 sequences, less than 25% recorded once. Those patients with uncontrolled infection, other autoimmune disease, pregnancy or lactation were excluded. Material for sequencing was blood. The V and J genes are TRBV28 and TRBJ1-5; D is unclear. The source is a man aged 25-40 years with Graves' ophthalmopathy. CDR3 bases: TGTGCCAGCAGTTTATTATCCCCAAATCAGCCCCAGCATTTT. It specifies CASSLLSPNQPQHF.